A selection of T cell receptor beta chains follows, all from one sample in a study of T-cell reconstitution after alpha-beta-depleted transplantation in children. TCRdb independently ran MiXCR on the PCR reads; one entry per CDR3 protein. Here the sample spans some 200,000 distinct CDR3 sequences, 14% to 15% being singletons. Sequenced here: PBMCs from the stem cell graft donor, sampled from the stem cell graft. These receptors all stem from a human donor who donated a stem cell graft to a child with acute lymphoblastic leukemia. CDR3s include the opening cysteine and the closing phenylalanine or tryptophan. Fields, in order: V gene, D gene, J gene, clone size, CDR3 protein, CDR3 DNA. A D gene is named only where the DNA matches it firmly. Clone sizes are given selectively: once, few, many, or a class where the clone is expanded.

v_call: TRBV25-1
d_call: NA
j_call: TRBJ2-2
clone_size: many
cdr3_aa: CASSESGGGELFF
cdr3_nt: TGTGCCAGCAGTGAATCAGGCGGTGGGGAGCTGTTTTTT

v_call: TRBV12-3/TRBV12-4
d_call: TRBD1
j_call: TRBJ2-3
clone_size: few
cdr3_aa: CASSPLSPGTAATDTQYF
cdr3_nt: TGTGCCAGCAGCCCATTATCCCCCGGGACAGCTGCCACAGATACGCAGTATTTT

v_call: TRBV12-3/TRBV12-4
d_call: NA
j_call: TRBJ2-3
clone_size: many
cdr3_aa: CASSFSPGTDTQYF
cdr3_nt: TGTGCCAGCAGTTTTTCCCCGGGCACAGATACGCAGTATTTT

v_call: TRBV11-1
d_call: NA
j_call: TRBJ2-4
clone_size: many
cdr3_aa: CASSHQWGKDIAKNIQYF
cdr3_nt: TGTGCCAGCAGTCATCAGTGGGGCAAGGACATAGCCAAAAACATTCAGTACTTC

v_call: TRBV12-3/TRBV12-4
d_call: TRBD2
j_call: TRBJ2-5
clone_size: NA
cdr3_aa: CASSLTRPTGGETQYF
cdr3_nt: TGTGCCAGCAGTTTAACCCGACCTACGGGGGGGGAGACCCAGTACTTC

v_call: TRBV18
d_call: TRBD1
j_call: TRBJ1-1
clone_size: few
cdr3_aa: CASSPRTGGLRVTDEAFF
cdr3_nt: TGTGCCAGCTCACCACGGACAGGGGGATTACGTGTTACGGATGAAGCTTTCTTT

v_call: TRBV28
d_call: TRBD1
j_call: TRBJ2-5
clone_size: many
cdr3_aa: CASSLSGQGGQTQYF
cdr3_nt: TGTGCCAGCAGTTTATCCGGACAGGGGGGACAGACCCAGTACTTC

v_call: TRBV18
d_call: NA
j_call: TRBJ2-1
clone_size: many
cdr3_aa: CASSPGLTGNEQFF
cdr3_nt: TGTGCCAGCTCCCCGGGACTTACCGGCAATGAGCAGTTCTTC

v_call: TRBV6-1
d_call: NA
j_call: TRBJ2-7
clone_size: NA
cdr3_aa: CATLKGEGSSYEQYF
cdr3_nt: TGTGCCACCCTCAAGGGGGAGGGGAGCTCCTACGAGCAGTACTTC

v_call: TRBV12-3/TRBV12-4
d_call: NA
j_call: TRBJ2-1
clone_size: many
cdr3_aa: CASTSPSRLVGNNEQFF
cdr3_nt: TGTGCCAGCACCTCCCCCAGCCGGCTGGTTGGGAACAATGAGCAGTTCTTC

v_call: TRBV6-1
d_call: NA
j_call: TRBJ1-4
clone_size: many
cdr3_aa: CASKTQGRGNEKLFF
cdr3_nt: TGTGCCAGCAAAACGCAGGGTCGGGGGAATGAAAAACTGTTTTTT

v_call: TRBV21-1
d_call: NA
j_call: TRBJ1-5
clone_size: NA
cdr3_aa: CATRRAHQPQHF
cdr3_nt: TGTGCCACCAGGAGGGCACATCAGCCCCAGCATTTT

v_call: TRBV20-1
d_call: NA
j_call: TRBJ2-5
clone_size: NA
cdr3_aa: CSAPNQEETQYF
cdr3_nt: TGCAGTGCTCCCAACCAGGAAGAGACCCAGTACTTC

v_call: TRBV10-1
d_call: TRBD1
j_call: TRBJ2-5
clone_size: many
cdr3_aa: CASSAYGQGRETQYF
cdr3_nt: TGCGCCAGCAGCGCTTACGGACAGGGCCGGGAGACCCAGTACTTC

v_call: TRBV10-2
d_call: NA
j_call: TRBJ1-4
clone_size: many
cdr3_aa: CASSALGEKLFF
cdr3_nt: TGCGCCAGCAGTGCCCTCGGAGAAAAACTGTTTTTT

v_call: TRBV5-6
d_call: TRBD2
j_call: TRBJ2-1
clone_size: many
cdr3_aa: CASSPRGREVNNEQFF
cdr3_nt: TGTGCCAGCAGCCCCCGGGGACGGGAGGTAAACAATGAGCAGTTCTTC

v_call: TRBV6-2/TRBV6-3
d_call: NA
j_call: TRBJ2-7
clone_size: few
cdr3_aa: CASSYGGGSYEQYF
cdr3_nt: TGTGCCAGCAGTTACGGTGGGGGATCCTACGAGCAGTACTTC

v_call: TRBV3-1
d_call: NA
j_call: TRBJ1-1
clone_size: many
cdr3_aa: CASSQVLRRGTEAFF
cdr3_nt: TGTGCCAGCAGCCAAGTCTTGCGAAGGGGCACTGAAGCTTTCTTT

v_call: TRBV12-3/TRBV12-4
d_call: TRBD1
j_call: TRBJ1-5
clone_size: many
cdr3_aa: CASSDEWDSNQPQHF
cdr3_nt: TGTGCCAGCAGTGACGAATGGGACAGTAATCAGCCCCAGCATTTT

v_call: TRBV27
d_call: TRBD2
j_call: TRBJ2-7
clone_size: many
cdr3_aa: CASSLTSGGISYEQYF
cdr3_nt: TGTGCCAGCAGCCTGACTAGCGGGGGAATCTCCTACGAGCAGTACTTC

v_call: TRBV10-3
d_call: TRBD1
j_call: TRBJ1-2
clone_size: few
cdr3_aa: CAIRGQGNGYTF
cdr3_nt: TGTGCCATCAGGGGACAGGGAAATGGCTACACCTTC

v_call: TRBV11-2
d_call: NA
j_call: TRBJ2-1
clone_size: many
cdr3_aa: CASSPTTRWYEQFF
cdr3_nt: TGTGCCAGCAGCCCCACGACTAGATGGTATGAGCAGTTCTTC

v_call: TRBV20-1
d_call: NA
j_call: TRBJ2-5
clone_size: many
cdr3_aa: CSATGATMYQETQYF
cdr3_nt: TGCAGTGCTACAGGGGCAACCATGTACCAAGAGACCCAGTACTTC

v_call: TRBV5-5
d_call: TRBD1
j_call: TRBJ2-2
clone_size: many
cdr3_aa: CASSPWTGLSGELFF
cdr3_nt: TGTGCCAGCAGCCCCTGGACAGGTTTGAGCGGGGAGCTGTTTTTT

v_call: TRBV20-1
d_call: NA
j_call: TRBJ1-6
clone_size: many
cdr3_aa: CSARPERASPLHF
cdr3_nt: TGCAGTGCTAGACCAGAGAGAGCTTCACCCCTCCACTTT

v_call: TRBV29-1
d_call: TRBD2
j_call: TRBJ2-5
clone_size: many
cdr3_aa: CSVDGTSGVQETQYF
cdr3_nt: TGCAGCGTTGATGGGACTAGCGGGGTCCAAGAGACCCAGTACTTC

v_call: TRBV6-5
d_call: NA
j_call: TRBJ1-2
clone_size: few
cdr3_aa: CASRFSNYGYTF
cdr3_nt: TGTGCCAGCCGATTCAGCAACTATGGCTACACCTTC

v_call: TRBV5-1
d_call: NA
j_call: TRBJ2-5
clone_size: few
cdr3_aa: CASSPRDSPQETQYF
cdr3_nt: TGCGCCAGCAGCCCCAGGGACTCTCCACAAGAGACCCAGTACTTC